Listed below are T cell receptor beta chains from one sample, sequenced in a study of blood T cell dynamics during melanoma immunotherapy. Repertoires were generated with immunoSEQ multiplex PCR, while TCRdb's copy carries only in-frame clones and drops some. The sample lists more than 10,000 clones; around 80% were seen once. The sequencing used blood, collected from a patient treated with checkpoint blockade. These receptors were obtained from a human donor with melanoma. The conserved cysteine and the conserved F or W are not part of the CDR3 here. The D gene is left open where the match is weak. A row's size may be missing; if present it is once, few, many or a size class.

D gene | J gene | clone size | V gene | CDR3 protein
TRBD2 | TRBJ2-2 | . | TRBV7-9 | ASSTGLAVETGELF
TRBD1 | TRBJ2-1 | . | TRBV7-9 | ASSSTTGTINNEQF
TRBD2 | TRBJ2-1 | . | TRBV11-2 | ASSPLGLGKWNEQF
. | TRBJ2-7 | medium-sized | TRBV27 | ASGTGPYYEQY
. | TRBJ2-3 | . | TRBV19 | ASRPETVTDTQY
TRBD1 | TRBJ2-5 | . | TRBV5-1 | ASVRGPRETQY
. | TRBJ2-3 | . | TRBV7-2 | ASSLRTATDTQY
. | TRBJ2-2 | . | TRBV6-6 | ASSYSNPPGSGELF
. | TRBJ2-5 | . | TRBV15 | ATSRGREETQY
. | TRBJ2-7 | . | TRBV4-2 | ASSQDLSTDSSYEQY
. | TRBJ1-1 | . | TRBV7-9 | ASSPDSNTEAF
. | TRBJ1-4 | . | TRBV28 | ASSLNFRGEKLF
TRBD1 | TRBJ1-5 | . | TRBV2 | ASSEDGQGAVQPQH
. | TRBJ1-2 | . | TRBV15 | ATSRASRSANT
TRBD1 | TRBJ2-1 | . | TRBV2 | ASSYRGPLYNEQF
TRBD1 | TRBJ2-1 | once | TRBV19 | ASSIGPGQGGNEQF
TRBD1 | TRBJ1-1 | . | TRBV5-1 | ASSLPTGKEFGLRGTEAF
TRBD1 | TRBJ1-4 | . | TRBV6-4 | ASSADRGSNEKLF
. | TRBJ1-2 | . | TRBV5-6 | ASSFDSPRGYT
TRBD1 | TRBJ2-1 | once | TRBV6-1 | ASSEPGQGFGNEQF
. | TRBJ2-7 | . | TRBV5-1 | ASSLGSSYEQY
. | TRBJ2-2 | . | TRBV29-1 | SVGPNTGELF
. | TRBJ2-3 | once | TRBV5-6 | ASSLHPSTDTQY